The clone carrying this T cell receptor (beta chain) was seen only a few times. Its specificity is unknown. This sample was included in a study of beta chain features in type 1 diabetes. Findings of the study overall: Fewer insertions but more deletions were seen at VDJ junctions in type 1 diabetes patients. Shortening of TCRB CDR3s, moderate but significant, appeared in all four CD4+ subsets of Type 1 diabetes patients.

Germline-derived CDR1 and CDR2 are SNHLY and FYNNEI. The CDR3 is 14 amino acids. Trimming pared 1 base from V and 2 bases from J, leaving 8 bases between. cDNA synthesis used the whole RNA isolate, giving expressed TCRB sequences. Each sample of naive, central memory or regulatory T cells had, on average, around 3.3 million reads. The table came from immunoSEQ multiplex PCR; TCRdb's copy has only in-frame clones and leaves some out. This table holds roughly 150,000 clones, 9% to 10% found once. This sequence was found in a woman under 40 with type 1 diabetes. This sequence joins TRBV2 and TRBJ2-5; TRBD1 might be the D (5 bases). The material sequenced was central memory CD4+ T cells from blood. CDR3 in DNA: TGTGCCAGCAGTGAAGTGACAGTACAAGAGACCCAGTACTTC. Protein: CASSEVTVQETQYF.